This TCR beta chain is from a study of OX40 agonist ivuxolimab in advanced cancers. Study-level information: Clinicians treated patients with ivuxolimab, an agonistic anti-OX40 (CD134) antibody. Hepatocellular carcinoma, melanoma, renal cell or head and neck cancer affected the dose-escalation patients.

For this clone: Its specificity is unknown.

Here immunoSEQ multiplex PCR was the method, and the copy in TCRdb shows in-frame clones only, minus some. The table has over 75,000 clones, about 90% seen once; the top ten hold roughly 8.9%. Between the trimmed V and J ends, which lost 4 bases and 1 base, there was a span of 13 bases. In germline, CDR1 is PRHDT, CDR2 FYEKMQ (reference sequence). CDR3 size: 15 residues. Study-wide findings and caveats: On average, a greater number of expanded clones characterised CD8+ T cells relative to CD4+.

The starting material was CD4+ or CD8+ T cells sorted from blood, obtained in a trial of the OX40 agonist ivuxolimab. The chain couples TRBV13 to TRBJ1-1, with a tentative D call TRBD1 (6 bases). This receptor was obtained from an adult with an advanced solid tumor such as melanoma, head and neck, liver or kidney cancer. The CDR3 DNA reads TGTGCCAGCAGCTCAACGGGGGCACAGAACACTGAAGCTTTCTTT. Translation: CASSSTGAQNTEAFF.